This T cell receptor (beta chain) was captured in a study of regulatory T cells in long-lasting Graves disease. Time point in this sample: newly diagnosed GD, antithyroid drugs for less than 3 months. PBMC-extracted RNA yielded the TCR library. CDR3 length equals 15 residues. The germline CDR1 and CDR2 sequences are MNHNS and SASEGT. Worth noting for this clonotype: One base away lies a much larger clone, so this may be a sequencing read error.

CDR3-region Arm-PCR and iRepertoire HTBI primers produced the TCR beta libraries. TCRdb reanalysed the multiplex PCR reads using MiXCR and keeps one entry per CDR3 protein. The table shows hundreds of thousands of distinct CDR3 sequences, with over 15% occurring only once. Separately, the same data were catalogued under a study of T cells in Graves' hyperthyroidism and ophthalmopathy. That study adds: Most thyroid clonotypes expanded above 0.001 were also detected in blood.

This TCR came from a middle-aged man with Graves disease. The sample consisted of peripheral blood mononuclear cells (PBMCs), taken at new diagnosis, from a patient treated with antithyroid drugs. The genes are TRBV6-1 and TRBJ1-1; TRBD1 matches 8 bases. CDR3 sequence: CASSLRAGGHTEALF. In nucleotides, the CDR3 is TGTGCCAGCAGTCTCCGGGCAGGGGGCCACACTGAAGCTCTCTTT.